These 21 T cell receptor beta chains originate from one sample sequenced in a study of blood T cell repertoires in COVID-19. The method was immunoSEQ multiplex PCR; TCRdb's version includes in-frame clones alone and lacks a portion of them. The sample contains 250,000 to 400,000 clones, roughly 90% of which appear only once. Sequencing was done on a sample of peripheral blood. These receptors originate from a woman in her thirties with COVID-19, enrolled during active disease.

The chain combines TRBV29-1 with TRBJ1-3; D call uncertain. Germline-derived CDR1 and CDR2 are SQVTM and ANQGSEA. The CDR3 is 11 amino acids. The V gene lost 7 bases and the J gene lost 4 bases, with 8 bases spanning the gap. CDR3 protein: CSASSGNTIYF. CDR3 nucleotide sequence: TGCAGCGCATCGTCCGGAAACACCATATATTTT.

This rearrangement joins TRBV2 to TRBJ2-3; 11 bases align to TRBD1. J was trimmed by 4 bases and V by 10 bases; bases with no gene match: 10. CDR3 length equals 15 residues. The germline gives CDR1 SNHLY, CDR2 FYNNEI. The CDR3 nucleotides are TGTGCCATGCCACGGGACAGGGGGAACGCAGATACGCAGTATTTT. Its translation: CAMPRDRGNADTQYF.

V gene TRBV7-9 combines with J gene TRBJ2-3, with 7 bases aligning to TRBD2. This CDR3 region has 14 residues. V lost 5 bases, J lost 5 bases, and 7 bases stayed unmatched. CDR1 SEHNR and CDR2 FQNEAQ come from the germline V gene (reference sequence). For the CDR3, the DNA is TGTGCCAGCAGCCAAAAATGGGGGGGAGATACGCAGTATTTT. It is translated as CASSQKWGGDTQYF.

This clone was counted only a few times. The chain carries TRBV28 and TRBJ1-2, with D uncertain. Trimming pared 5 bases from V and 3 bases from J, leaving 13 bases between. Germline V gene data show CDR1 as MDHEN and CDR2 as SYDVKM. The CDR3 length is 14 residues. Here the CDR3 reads CASSPGDDDYGYTF. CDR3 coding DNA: TGTGCCAGCAGTCCAGGTGACGACGACTATGGCTACACCTTC.

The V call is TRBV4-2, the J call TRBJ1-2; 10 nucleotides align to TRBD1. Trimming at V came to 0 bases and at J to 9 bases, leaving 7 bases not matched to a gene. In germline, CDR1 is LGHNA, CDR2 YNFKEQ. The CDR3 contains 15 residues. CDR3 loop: CASSQDRGQGFRYTF. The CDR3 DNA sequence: TGTGCCAGCAGCCAAGATAGGGGACAGGGGTTTCGCTACACCTTC.

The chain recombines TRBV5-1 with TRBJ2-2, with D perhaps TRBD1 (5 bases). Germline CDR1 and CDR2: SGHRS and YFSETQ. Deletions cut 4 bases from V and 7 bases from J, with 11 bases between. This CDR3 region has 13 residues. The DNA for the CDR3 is TGCGCCAGCAGCGTCGACAGAAACGGGGAGCTGTTTTTT. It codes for CASSVDRNGELFF.

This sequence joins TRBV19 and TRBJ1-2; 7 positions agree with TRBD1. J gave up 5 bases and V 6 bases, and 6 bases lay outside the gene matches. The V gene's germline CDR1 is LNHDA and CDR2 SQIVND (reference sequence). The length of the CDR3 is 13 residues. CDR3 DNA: TGTGCCAGTAGCCTCCGGACAGGTTATGGCTACACCTTC. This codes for CASSLRTGYGYTF. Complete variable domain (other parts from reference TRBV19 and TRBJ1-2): DGGITQSPKYLFRKEGQNVTLSCEQNLNHDAMYWYRQDPGQGLRLIYYSQIVNDFQKGDIAEGYSVSREKKESFPLTVTSAQKNPTAFYLCASSLRTGYGYTFGSGTRLTVV.

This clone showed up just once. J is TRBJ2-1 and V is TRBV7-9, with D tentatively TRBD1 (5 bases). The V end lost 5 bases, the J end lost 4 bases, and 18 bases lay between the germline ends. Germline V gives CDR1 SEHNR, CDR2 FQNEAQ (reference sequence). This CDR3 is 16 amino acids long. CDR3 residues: CASSPQGPSIYNEQFF. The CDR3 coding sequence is TGTGCCAGCAGCCCCCAGGGCCCCTCGATATACAATGAGCAGTTCTTC.

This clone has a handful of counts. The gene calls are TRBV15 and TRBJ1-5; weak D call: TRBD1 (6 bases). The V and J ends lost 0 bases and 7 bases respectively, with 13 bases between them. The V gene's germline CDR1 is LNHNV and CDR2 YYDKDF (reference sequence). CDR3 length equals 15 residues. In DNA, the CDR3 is TGTGCCACCAGCAGAGATGTGGGGGCTGAGCAGCCCCAGCATTTT. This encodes CATSRDVGAEQPQHF.

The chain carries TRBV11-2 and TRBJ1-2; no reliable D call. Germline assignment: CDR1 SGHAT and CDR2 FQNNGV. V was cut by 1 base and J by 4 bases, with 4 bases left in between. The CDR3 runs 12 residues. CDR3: CASSLGSYGYTF. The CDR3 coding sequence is TGTGCCAGCAGCTTAGGCAGCTATGGCTACACCTTC.

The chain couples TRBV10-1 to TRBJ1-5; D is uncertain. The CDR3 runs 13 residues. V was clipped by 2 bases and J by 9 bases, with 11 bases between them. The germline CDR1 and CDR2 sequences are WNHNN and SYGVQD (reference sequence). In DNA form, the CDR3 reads TGCGCCAGCAGTGAGAAGGAGGCGGTGCCCCAGCATTTT. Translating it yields CASSEKEAVPQHF.

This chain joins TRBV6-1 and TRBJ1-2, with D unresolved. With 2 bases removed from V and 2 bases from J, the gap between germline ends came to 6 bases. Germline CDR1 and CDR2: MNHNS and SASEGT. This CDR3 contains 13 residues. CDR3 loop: CASSESQNYGYTF. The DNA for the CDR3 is TGTGCCAGCAGTGAATCGCAGAACTATGGCTACACCTTC.

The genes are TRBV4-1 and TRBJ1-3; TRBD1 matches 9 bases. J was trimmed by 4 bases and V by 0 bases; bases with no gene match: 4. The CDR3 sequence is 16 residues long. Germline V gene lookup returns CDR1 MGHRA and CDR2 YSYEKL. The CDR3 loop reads CASSQERTGAGNTIYF. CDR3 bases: TGCGCCAGCAGCCAAGAACGGACAGGGGCGGGAAACACCATATATTTT.

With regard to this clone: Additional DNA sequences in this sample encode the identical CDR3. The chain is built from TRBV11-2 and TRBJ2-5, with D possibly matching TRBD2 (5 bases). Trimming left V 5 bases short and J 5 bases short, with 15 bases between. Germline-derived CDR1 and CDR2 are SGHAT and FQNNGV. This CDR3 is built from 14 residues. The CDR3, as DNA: TGTGCCAGCAGCCCCGGGCGGGCCGGGGAGACCCAGTACTTC. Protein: CASSPGRAGETQYF.

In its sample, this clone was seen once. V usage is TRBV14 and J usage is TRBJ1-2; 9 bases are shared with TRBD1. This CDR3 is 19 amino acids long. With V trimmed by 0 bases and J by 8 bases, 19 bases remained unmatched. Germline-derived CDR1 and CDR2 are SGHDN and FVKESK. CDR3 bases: TGTGCCAGCAGCCAAGACGGGGGCTGGGGGACAGGGCCACGTGGAGGCTACACCTTC. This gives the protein CASSQDGGWGTGPRGGYTF.

CDR3 in DNA: TGTGCCAGCAGCGTACGGACAGGGCGGAATGAGCAGTTCTTC. Encoded protein: CASSVRTGRNEQFF. The chain combines TRBV9 with TRBJ2-1, with 8 bases that match TRBD1. V dropped 1 base and J dropped 7; count of bases not matched to a gene: 4. This CDR3 is built from 14 residues. CDR1 is SGDLS and CDR2 is YYNGEE in the germline V gene.

DNA of the CDR3: TGTGCCAGCAGTCCCCTTACGGGTTTCTTCCAACCTTCTAATTCACCCCTCCACTTT. It codes for CASSPLTGFFQPSNSPLHF. The chain combines TRBV27 with TRBJ1-6; no clear D gene. Germline CDR1 and CDR2: MNHEY and SMNVEV (reference sequence). The CDR3 runs to 19 residues. Trimming pared 5 bases from V and 6 bases from J, leaving 26 bases between.

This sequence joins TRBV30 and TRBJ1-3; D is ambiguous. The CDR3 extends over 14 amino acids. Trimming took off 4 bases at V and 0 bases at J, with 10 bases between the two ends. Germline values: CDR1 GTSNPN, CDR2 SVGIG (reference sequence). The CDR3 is CAWKPSGSGNTIYF. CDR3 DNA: TGTGCCTGGAAACCCTCCGGCTCTGGAAACACCATATATTTT.

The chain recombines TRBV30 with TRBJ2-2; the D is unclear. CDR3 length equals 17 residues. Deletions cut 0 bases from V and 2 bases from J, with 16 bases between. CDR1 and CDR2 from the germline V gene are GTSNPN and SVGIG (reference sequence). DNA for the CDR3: TGTGCCTGGAGTGTCTCGCGGTCTACCACAAACACCGGGGAGCTGTTTTTT. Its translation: CAWSVSRSTTNTGELFF.

The CDR3 reads CATSAGTGGEKLFF. DNA of the CDR3: TGTGCCACCTCAGCGGGGACAGGGGGTGAAAAACTGTTTTTT. The gene calls are TRBV15 and TRBJ1-4; TRBD1 aligns across 11 bases. The CDR3 loop spans 14 amino acids. V dropped 8 bases and J dropped 7; count of bases not matched to a gene: 6. Germline CDR1 and CDR2: LNHNV and YYDKDF (reference sequence).

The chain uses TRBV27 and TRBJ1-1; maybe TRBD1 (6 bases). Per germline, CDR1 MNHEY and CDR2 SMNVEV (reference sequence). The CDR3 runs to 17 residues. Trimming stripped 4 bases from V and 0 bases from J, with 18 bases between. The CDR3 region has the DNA TGTGCCAGCAGTTCGGTGACAGGCCCCAGATTGAACACTGAAGCTTTCTTT. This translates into CASSSVTGPRLNTEAFF.